Below are 22 T cell receptor beta chains sequenced from a single sample in a study of metastatic and nonmetastatic thyroid tumors. TCRdb recomputed clones from the PCR reads via MiXCR. Of around 23,000 clones listed, 20% to 25% are singletons. Each patient went into thyroid surgery without having received any treatment. The sequencing input was blood. Source of these receptors: a male donor with papillary thyroid cancer or a benign thyroid nodule (not recorded which). Some clones in this sample may be carry-over from other donors' samples.

Turning to this clone: Since the CDR3 does not end with the conserved phenylalanine or tryptophan, this likely comes from a read error. The chain joins TRBV28 to TRBJ2-7; D possibly corresponds to TRBD2 (6 bases). Trimming removed 9 bases at V and 2 bases at J, with 11 bases between. The germline gives CDR1 MDHEN, CDR2 SYDVKM. The CDR3 has 12 amino acids. CDR3 sequence reads: CARRTTAYEQYI. The CDR3 DNA is TGTGCCAGAAGGACTACCGCCTACGAGCAGTACATC.

The rearrangement joins TRBV12-3 or TRBV12-4 to TRBJ2-1; D perhaps matches TRBD1 (6 bases). The CDR3 is 16 amino acids. Trimming stripped 2 bases from V and 5 bases from J, with 16 bases between. The DNA for the CDR3 is TGTGCCAGCAGTTTATCGGACAGTTTGGTCCACAATGAGCAGTTCTTC. It is translated as CASSLSDSLVHNEQFF.

This clone came up many times. In the same sample, other DNA sequences code for this CDR3. The rearrangement uses TRBV2 and TRBJ2-3; 7 bases are a match to TRBD1. The CDR3 has 12 residues. Trimming at V came to 8 bases and at J to 4 bases, leaving 3 bases not matched to a gene. Germline V gives CDR1 SNHLY, CDR2 FYNNEI. CDR3 in DNA: TGTGCCAGCCGGGACAGTCCAGATACGCAGTATTTT. Its protein is CASRDSPDTQYF.

This clone was observed at least ten times. V and J are TRBV7-8 and TRBJ2-6; 9 positions match TRBD1. Germline CDR1 SGHVS, CDR2 FQNEAQ. The junction had 6 bases not matched to a gene; V was cut back by 5 bases and J by 4 bases. The length of the CDR3 is 16 residues. CDR3 amino acids: CASSADRGGGANVLTF. The CDR3 coding sequence is TGTGCCAGCAGCGCGGACAGGGGAGGAGGGGCCAACGTCCTGACTTTC. Using reference TRBV7-8 and TRBJ2-6 for the parts outside the CDR3, the full variable domain is GAGVSQSPRYKVAKRGQDVALRCDPISGHVSLFWYQQALGQGPEFLTYFQNEAQLDKSGLPSDRFFAERPEGSVSTLKIQRTQQEDSAVYLCASSADRGGGANVLTFGAGSRLTVL.

Many counts were recorded for this clone. The rearrangement links TRBV7-3 to TRBJ2-3, with 8 bases that match TRBD2. With 3 bases clipped from V and 5 bases from J, the junction kept 7 bases outside the gene matches. This CDR3 region has 15 residues. Germline assignment: CDR1 SGHTA and CDR2 FQGTGA. The CDR3 region has the DNA TGTGCCAGCAGCTTTATTCGGGGGGGTAGAGATACGCAGTATTTT. Residues: CASSFIRGGRDTQYF.

By share of the sample, this clone is medium-sized. This chain uses TRBV12-3 or TRBV12-4 with TRBJ2-7, with 7 bases aligning to TRBD1. The V and J ends lost 6 bases and 7 bases, in that order; junction bases with no gene match: 6. This CDR3 has 12 residues. CDR3 protein: CASSPYRGEQYF. The CDR3, as DNA: TGTGCCAGCAGCCCCTACAGGGGTGAGCAGTACTTC.

Ten or more counts support this clone. V and J are TRBV14 and TRBJ1-2; D remains ambiguous. The germline V gene encodes CDR1 SGHDN and CDR2 FVKESK. The V and J ends lost 0 bases and 1 base respectively, with 6 bases between them. This CDR3 contains 14 residues. The DNA of the CDR3 is TGTGCCAGCAGCCAAGATACGGGTAACTATGGCTACACCTTC. Protein sequence: CASSQDTGNYGYTF.

By sample share, this clone is medium-sized. The chain couples TRBV5-1 to TRBJ2-7; D uncertain. The CDR3 runs to 11 residues. The V end was cut by 7 bases, the J end by 2 bases, with 7 bases between. Germline CDR1 reads SGHRS; CDR2 reads YFSETQ. For the CDR3, the DNA is TGCGCCAGCGCCGGGCCCTACGAGCAGTACTTC. It is translated as CASAGPYEQYF.

In its sample, this clone was seen many times. The V call is TRBV7-3, the J call TRBJ1-1, with a possible D match to TRBD1 (6 bases). Germline V lookup: CDR1 SGHTA, CDR2 FQGTGA. This CDR3 comprises 15 residues. V shed 5 bases and J shed 0 bases, with 13 bases lying between them. The CDR3 loop is CASSPMGAMNTEAFF. The CDR3 DNA reads TGTGCCAGCAGCCCCATGGGGGCCATGAACACTGAAGCTTTCTTT. Supplemented by reference TRBV7-3 and TRBJ1-1, the full variable domain reads GAGVSQTPSNKVTEKGKYVELRCDPISGHTALYWYRQSLGQGPEFLIYFQGTGAADDSGLPNDRFFAVRPEGSVSTLKIQRTERGDSAVYLCASSPMGAMNTEAFFGQGTRLTVV.

This clone was counted many times. J is TRBJ2-1 and V is TRBV29-1; TRBD2 matches at 7 bases. V lost 4 bases and J lost 15; bases outside the gene matches: 12. The CDR3 has 12 amino acids. CDR1 and CDR2 from the germline V gene are SQVTM and ANQGSEA. DNA for the CDR3: TGCAGCGTTGGGAACCCCCTAGCGGACGGGTTCTTC. It is translated as CSVGNPLADGFF.

This clone is labeled as medium-sized. The V and J genes are TRBV11-2 and TRBJ2-7; D not resolved. The germline V gene encodes CDR1 SGHAT and CDR2 FQNNGV. The CDR3 has 15 residues. The V end was cut by 0 bases, the J end by 7 bases, with 16 bases between. The CDR3 here is CASSLDFTPLGEQYF. The DNA for the CDR3 is TGTGCCAGCAGCTTAGATTTTACACCTCTTGGGGAGCAGTACTTC.

This clone was seen more than once but under ten times. V is TRBV6-1 and J is TRBJ1-1, with a tentative D call TRBD1 (5 bases). V gave up 7 bases and J gave up 6 bases, with 18 bases separating them. The CDR3 consists of 14 residues. CDR1 is MNHNS and CDR2 is SASEGT in the germline V gene. CDR3 protein: CASIYYPGLAEAFF. The CDR3 DNA follows: TGTGCCAGCATTTATTACCCAGGGCTGGCTGAAGCTTTCTTT.

This clone has a count of ten or more. The chain links TRBV7-8 to TRBJ2-5, with D possibly matching TRBD2 (7 bases). Per germline, CDR1 SGHVS and CDR2 FQNEAQ. The CDR3 consists of 13 residues. Trimming removed 5 bases from V and 1 base from J, with 8 bases in between. The CDR3 spells CASSRGAQETQYF. The CDR3 DNA is TGTGCCAGCAGCCGGGGGGCCCAAGAGACCCAGTACTTC.

This clone was observed at least ten times. V is TRBV7-3 and J is TRBJ2-3, with 8 bases identical to TRBD1. Unmatched junction bases numbered 3, after V lost 1 base and J lost 6 bases. The CDR3 runs 14 residues. CDR1 and CDR2 from the germline V gene are SGHTA and FQGTGA. The CDR3 bases are TGTGCCAGCAGCTTAAACAGGGGGATGGATACGCAGTATTTT. Its translation is CASSLNRGMDTQYF.

In its sample, this clone was seen many times. In DNA, the CDR3 is TGTGCCAGCAGTTACGGGACTGACTATGGCTACACCTTC. Protein: CASSYGTDYGYTF. This chain links TRBV6-2 or TRBV6-3 with TRBJ1-2; D is perhaps TRBD1 (5 bases). With 2 bases removed from V and 3 bases from J, the gap between germline ends came to 7 bases. The CDR3 totals 13 residues. Germline CDR1 reads MNHEY; CDR2 reads SVGEGT.

Ten or more counts support this clone. The chain is built from TRBV9 and TRBJ2-7, with 10 bases that match TRBD1. The length of the CDR3 is 13 residues. Germline V CDR1 and CDR2: SGDLS, YYNGEE. V was pared by 3 bases and J by 8 bases, with 5 bases of the junction left unmatched. CDR3 loop: CASSEGQGSQQYF. The CDR3 region has the DNA TGTGCCAGCAGCGAGGGACAGGGGAGTCAGCAGTACTTC. Full variable domain (rest looked up from reference TRBV9 and TRBJ2-7): DSGVTQTPKHLITATGQRVTLRCSPRSGDLSVYWYQQSLDQGLQFLIQYYNGEERAKGNILERFSAQQFPDLHSELNLSSLELGDSALYFCASSEGQGSQQYFGPGTRLTVT.

This clone was seen many times. The genes are TRBV7-9 and TRBJ1-2, with D tentatively TRBD1 (5 bases). From germline, CDR1 is SEHNR and CDR2 FQNEAQ (reference sequence). The CDR3 has 14 residues. The V end lost 7 bases, the J end lost 4 bases, and 16 bases lay between the germline ends. CDR3 DNA sequence: TGTGCCAGCACCCTGGGGGGTACGACCTATGGCTACACCTTC. This translates into CASTLGGTTYGYTF.

In this sample, this clone turned up many times. The rearrangement joins TRBV19 to TRBJ2-7; D might be TRBD1 or TRBD2, each matching 5 bases. The germline V gene encodes CDR1 LNHDA and CDR2 SQIVND (reference sequence). The CDR3 consists of 17 residues. V gave up 8 bases and J gave up 7 bases, with 30 bases separating them. The CDR3: CASEKPPTGRESEEQYF. The DNA of the CDR3 is TGTGCCAGTGAAAAACCTCCTACAGGTCGGGAATCGGAGGAGCAGTACTTC.

This clone was picked up many times. The J gene is TRBJ1-2, the V gene TRBV27; tentative D call: TRBD1 (6 bases). V shed 2 bases and J shed 4 bases, with 17 bases lying between them. The CDR3 consists of 16 residues. From germline, CDR1 is MNHEY and CDR2 SMNVEV (reference sequence). CDR3 DNA: TGTGCCAGCAGTTTAACCGGGACACGGCCGATCTATGGCTACACCTTC. It translates to CASSLTGTRPIYGYTF.

This clone was counted at least ten times. The chain's CDR3 is CASSHFLAQGRYGYTF. CDR3 sequence (DNA): TGTGCCAGCAGCCATTTTCTGGCCCAGGGACGCTATGGCTACACCTTC. The chain employs TRBV3-1 and TRBJ1-2, with D possibly matching TRBD1 (5 bases). Germline V gene lookup returns CDR1 LGHDT and CDR2 YNNKEL (reference sequence). V lost 3 bases and J 4 bases, leaving 18 bases between the germline ends. This CDR3 is 16 amino acids long. Supplemented by reference TRBV3-1 and TRBJ1-2, the full variable domain reads DTAVSQTPKYLVTQMGNDKSIKCEQNLGHDTMYWYKQDSKKFLKIMFSYNNKELIINETVPNRFSPKSPDKAHLNLHINSLELGDSAVYFCASSHFLAQGRYGYTFGSGTRLTVV.

The V gene is TRBV5-5, the J gene TRBJ2-2, with a weak D call TRBD2 (5 bases). The V gene lost 2 bases and the J gene lost 5 bases, with 13 bases spanning the gap. Germline V CDR1 and CDR2: SGHKS, YYEKEE (reference sequence). CDR3 length equals 15 residues. CDR3 bases: TGTGCCAGCAGCTTATTAGGGAGCCAGACCGGGGAGCTGTTTTTT. Residues: CASSLLGSQTGELFF.

By share of the sample, this clone is medium-sized (0.01 to 0.1%). The chain recombines TRBV7-2 with TRBJ1-2; possibly TRBD1 for D (6 bases). V dropped 5 bases and J dropped 4 bases, with 20 bases sitting between them. Germline CDR1 SGHTA, CDR2 FQGNSA. The CDR3 runs to 16 residues. Written as DNA, the CDR3 is TGTGCCAGCAGCCCCCTTGGGGGCGACCGATTCTATGGCTACACCTTC. Protein sequence: CASSPLGGDRFYGYTF.